The 23 T cell receptor beta chains below all came from one sample that was sequenced in a study of blood T cell repertoires in COVID-19. Profiling relied on immunoSEQ multiplex PCR, and the TCRdb table lists in-frame clones only, not all of them. The data show around 270,000 clones, with approximately 88% seen just once and 2.5% to 3.5% held by the top ten. The sequenced sample was PBMCs or T cells enriched from blood (not recorded which). Every receptor here comes from a woman in her thirties or forties who had been exposed to COVID-19.

The chain is built from TRBV25-1 and TRBJ1-5; no definite D call. The CDR3 is 14 residues long. Trimming took off 5 bases at V and 0 bases at J, with 8 bases between the two ends. Germline CDR1 and CDR2: MGHDK and SYGVNS. The CDR3: CASSNLYSNQPQHF. The CDR3 nucleotides read TGTGCCAGCAGTAACCTATATAGCAATCAGCCCCAGCATTTT.

This clone was detected once. The V and J genes are TRBV9 and TRBJ1-3; tentative D call: TRBD1 (6 bases). The V end lost 4 bases, the J end lost 2 bases, and 16 bases lay between the germline ends. The CDR3 totals 16 residues. Germline CDR1 SGDLS, CDR2 YYNGEE. CDR3 nucleotides: TGTGCCAGCAGCCCTCGCTTGGCAGGGGCTGGAAACACCATATATTTT. Translated: CASSPRLAGAGNTIYF.

This chain uses TRBV18 with TRBJ1-2; 9 positions match TRBD1. Germline V gene data show CDR1 as KGHSH and CDR2 as LQKENI. The trim removed 3 bases at V and 2 bases at J, leaving 4 bases unmatched. This CDR3 region has 15 residues. The CDR3 DNA sequence: TGTGCCAGCTCACCGGGACAGGGAACCAACTATGGCTACACCTTC. It translates to CASSPGQGTNYGYTF.

The gene calls are TRBV4-2 and TRBJ2-2; D unclear. With 1 base removed from V and 1 base from J, the gap between germline ends came to 22 bases. CDR1 is LGHNA, CDR2 YNFKEQ, per germline. The CDR3 is made up of 20 amino acids. DNA for the CDR3: TGTGCCAGCAGCCAAGTTTCGGCCGGTGGTCCTTCGGGGAACACCGGGGAGCTGTTTTTT. It codes for CASSQVSAGGPSGNTGELFF.

This chain connects TRBV7-9 to TRBJ1-1; D unresolved. Germline lookup yields CDR1 SEHNR and CDR2 FQNEAQ (reference sequence). Trimming removed 8 bases from V and 4 bases from J, with 20 bases in between. This CDR3 contains 15 residues. The DNA for the CDR3 is TGTGCCAGCCCAAACCCGGGGTATGTGGGCACTGAAGCTTTCTTT. It translates to CASPNPGYVGTEAFF.

DNA of the CDR3: TGTGCCAGCAGTTCCACAGGGGGCGAAGTCACTGAAGCTTTCTTT. Encoded protein: CASSSTGGEVTEAFF. The chain recombines TRBV6-2 or TRBV6-3 with TRBJ1-1, with TRBD1 matching over 9 bases. V lost 4 bases, J lost 4 bases, and 7 bases stayed unmatched. CDR3 size: 15 residues. Germline values: CDR1 MNHEY, CDR2 SVGEGT.

This sequence joins TRBV19 and TRBJ2-5, with 7 bases matching TRBD2. Germline assignment: CDR1 LNHDA and CDR2 SQIVND (reference sequence). V was pared by 2 bases and J by 4 bases, with 1 base of the junction left unmatched. CDR3 length: 13 amino acids. CDR3 DNA sequence: TGTGCCAGTAGTATACGCGGGGGAGAGACCCAGTACTTC. Protein sequence: CASSIRGGETQYF.

This chain uses TRBV6-5 with TRBJ2-1; 10 bases are a match to TRBD2. The CDR3 consists of 15 residues. The germline gives CDR1 MNHEY, CDR2 SVGAGI. V gave up 4 bases and J gave up 2 bases; unmatched junction bases: 2. The CDR3 coding sequence is TGTGCCAGCAGTTTCACTAGCGGGGCCTACAATGAGCAGTTCTTC. It specifies CASSFTSGAYNEQFF.

The chain employs TRBV3-1 (or the pseudogene TRBV3-2) and TRBJ2-1; 7 nucleotides line up with TRBD2. V was clipped by 1 base and J by 4 bases; unmatched bases: 4. The CDR3 runs to 15 residues. The germline CDR1 and CDR2 sequences are LGHDT and YNNKEL (reference sequence). CDR3 loop: CASSQASGDYNEQFF. The DNA for the CDR3 is TGTGCCAGCAGCCAAGCTAGCGGAGATTACAATGAGCAGTTCTTC.

The gene calls are TRBV7-9 and TRBJ2-2, with a tentative D call TRBD1 (6 bases). There are 15 residues in the CDR3. Germline V gives CDR1 SEHNR, CDR2 FQNEAQ (reference sequence). V was clipped by 5 bases and J by 7 bases, with 17 bases between them. The CDR3 is CASSQLVGQIGELFF. The CDR3 DNA reads as TGTGCCAGCAGCCAACTAGTCGGACAGATCGGGGAGCTGTTTTTT.

The chain uses TRBV30 and TRBJ1-1; TRBD1 agrees at 7 bases. Germline V gene data show CDR1 as GTSNPN and CDR2 as SVGIG (reference sequence). The CDR3 totals 16 residues. Unmatched junction bases numbered 12, after V lost 0 bases and J lost 5 bases. The DNA for the CDR3 is TGTGCCTGGAGTGTAAGGGTGGGCAGGGGGGAAACTGAAGCTTTCTTT. Protein: CAWSVRVGRGETEAFF.

J is TRBJ1-2 and V is TRBV4-2, with a tentative D call TRBD1 (5 bases). The CDR3 is 15 residues long. Between the trimmed V and J ends, which lost 4 bases and 2 bases, there was a span of 14 bases. Germline assignment: CDR1 LGHNA and CDR2 YNFKEQ. This CDR3 is CASSPQGGPNYGYTF. The CDR3 bases are TGTGCCAGCAGCCCCCAGGGAGGCCCCAACTATGGCTACACCTTC.

The chain combines TRBV19 with TRBJ2-7, with 9 nucleotides matching TRBD1. The CDR3 contains 15 residues. Trimming removed 6 bases from V and 2 bases from J; junction bases left unmatched: 8. Germline V gene sequence: CDR1 LNHDA, CDR2 SQIVND (reference sequence). CDR3 coding DNA: TGTGCCAGTAGCCGCCCGGGACAGGGACCCTACGAGCAGTACGTC. It translates to CASSRPGQGPYEQYV.

CDR3 nucleotides: TGTGCCAGCAGCCACGCTTTTGCAGGGCAGTCGGAAAACATTCAGTACTTC. It encodes CASSHAFAGQSENIQYF. V gene TRBV28 combines with J gene TRBJ2-4, with D perhaps matching TRBD1 (5 bases). The CDR3 is 17 residues long. Germline assignment: CDR1 MDHEN and CDR2 SYDVKM. The V end was cut by 6 bases, the J end by 5 bases, with 23 bases between. The variable domain in full, with the rest retrieved from reference TRBV28 and TRBJ2-4, is DVKVTQSSRYLVKRTGEKVFLECVQDMDHENMFWYRQDPGLGLRLIYFSYDVKMKEKGDIPEGYSVSREKKERFSLILESASTNQTSMYLCASSHAFAGQSENIQYFGAGTRLSVL.

The CDR3 is CASTLGNREQYV. The CDR3 DNA is TGTGCCAGCACCCTCGGGAATCGGGAGCAGTACGTC. The chain recombines TRBV6-4 with TRBJ2-7, with D possibly matching TRBD2 (5 bases). Germline-derived CDR1 and CDR2 are MRHNA and SNTAGT. Trimming pared 7 bases from V and 7 bases from J, leaving 14 bases between. The CDR3 extends over 12 amino acids.

The chain uses TRBV10-2 and TRBJ1-2; TRBD1 is a possible D gene (6 bases). Germline CDR1 reads WSHSY; CDR2 reads SAAADI. Trimming stripped 0 bases from V and 4 bases from J, with 6 bases between. CDR3 length equals 13 residues. CDR3 nucleotide sequence: TGCGCCAGCAGTGAGTCACAGGGCTATGGCTACACCTTC. Its translation: CASSESQGYGYTF.

This chain uses TRBV18 with TRBJ2-5, with D unclear. The CDR3 length is 14 residues. The germline V and J ends were trimmed by 2 bases and 3 bases, with 10 bases remaining between them. Germline values: CDR1 KGHSH, CDR2 LQKENI. The CDR3 loop is CASSPVNVEETQYF. The CDR3 DNA reads TGTGCCAGCTCACCAGTAAATGTAGAAGAGACCCAGTACTTC. Looking up the rest from reference TRBV18 and TRBJ2-5 gives the full variable domain: NAGVMQNPRHLVRRRGQEARLRCSPMKGHSHVYWYRQLPEEGLKFMVYLQKENIIDESGMPKERFSAEFPKEGPSILRIQQVVRGDSAAYFCASSPVNVEETQYFGPGTRLLVL.

V usage is TRBV7-2 and J usage is TRBJ2-5; TRBD1 agrees at 8 bases. Trimming at V came to 5 bases and at J to 4 bases, leaving 9 bases not matched to a gene. The CDR3 loop spans 15 amino acids. The germline gives CDR1 SGHTA, CDR2 FQGNSA. This CDR3 is CASSLTRTGRETQYF. CDR3 coding DNA: TGTGCCAGCAGCCTCACTAGGACAGGGCGAGAGACCCAGTACTTC.

There are a few counts of this clone. The chain links TRBV11-2 to TRBJ1-6; 7 bases are a match to TRBD1. The CDR3 has 14 residues. J was trimmed by 8 bases and V by 3 bases; bases with no gene match: 4. Looked up from germline, CDR1 is SGHAT and CDR2 is FQNNGV. The CDR3 protein is CASSFWTGHSPLHF. The CDR3, as DNA: TGTGCCAGCAGCTTCTGGACAGGCCATTCACCCCTCCACTTT.

The chain recombines TRBV5-6 with TRBJ1-3, with D unclear. CDR1 is SGHDT and CDR2 is YYEEEE in the germline V gene. The CDR3 has 11 residues. Trimming removed 8 bases at V and 0 bases at J, with 3 bases between. CDR3 residues: CASISGNTIYF. CDR3 sequence (DNA): TGTGCCAGTATCTCTGGAAACACCATATATTTT.

The rearrangement uses TRBV7-8 and TRBJ1-2; 7 nucleotides agree with TRBD1. The germline CDR1 and CDR2 sequences are SGHVS and FQNEAQ. V trimming: 5 bases; J trimming: 5 bases; junction bases outside the gene matches: 5. The CDR3 totals 13 residues. CDR3 nucleotide sequence: TGTGCCAGCAGCGCCCACAGGGGATATGGCTACACCTTC. This encodes CASSAHRGYGYTF. Supplemented by reference TRBV7-8 and TRBJ1-2, the full variable domain reads GAGVSQSPRYKVAKRGQDVALRCDPISGHVSLFWYQQALGQGPEFLTYFQNEAQLDKSGLPSDRFFAERPEGSVSTLKIQRTQQEDSAVYLCASSAHRGYGYTFGSGTRLTVV.

CDR3 loop: CASNSLGSSTGELFF. Here the CDR3 DNA reads TGTGCCAGCAATTCTCTCGGGTCTAGCACCGGGGAGCTGTTTTTT. The chain links TRBV6-5 to TRBJ2-2, with D hard to call. Germline V gives CDR1 MNHEY, CDR2 SVGAGI. V was pared by 7 bases and J by 4 bases, with 16 bases between. CDR3 length: 15 residues.

This chain joins TRBV5-4 and TRBJ2-5; TRBD1 aligns across 7 bases. CDR1 and CDR2 (germline): SGHNT, YYREEE (reference sequence). The CDR3 covers 13 residues. The ends lost 4 bases at V and 3 bases at J; junction bases unmatched: 3. CDR3 in amino acids: CASSQGTEETQYF. In nucleotides, the CDR3 is TGTGCCAGCAGCCAGGGGACAGAAGAGACCCAGTACTTC. Full variable domain (outside the CDR3, taken from reference TRBV5-4 and TRBJ2-5): ETGVTQSPTHLIKTRGQQVTLRCSSQSGHNTVSWYQQALGQGPQFIFQYYREEENGRGNFPPRFSGLQFPNYSSELNVNALELDDSALYLCASSQGTEETQYFGPGTRLLVL.